One sample yielded the 28 T cell receptor beta chains listed below, sequenced in a study of blood T cells in healthy people across ages. Next came a second PCR, run for roughly 7 to 12 cycles, which used a sample-barcoded 5' primer along with a J-beta primer mix. TCRdb reprocessed the 5' RACE reads with MiXCR, giving one entry per CDR3 protein. Of about 1.8 million distinct CDR3 sequences detected, around 50% appear once; the ten largest clones hold roughly 2.1%. Sequenced input: blood. Every receptor here comes from a woman aged 35 to 49 in good health.

The sample holds a few counts of this clonotype. The J gene is TRBJ2-7, the V gene TRBV5-6; tentatively, D is TRBD1 or TRBD2 (5 bases each). CDR1 is SGHDT and CDR2 is YYEEEE in the germline V gene. V was shortened by 5 bases and J by 6 bases, with 12 bases between the two germline ends. The CDR3 covers 12 residues. CDR3 DNA: TGTGCCAGCAGTTGGGGGTCTGGCGAGCAGTACTTC. Protein sequence: CASSWGSGEQYF.

CDR3 DNA: TGTGCCAGCAGTCAAACCGGGACAGGGCAAAACATTCAGTACTTC. Its protein is CASSQTGTGQNIQYF. The V and J genes are TRBV7-9 and TRBJ2-4; 9 bases align to TRBD1. CDR3 length: 15 amino acids. V trimming: 6 bases; J trimming: 5 bases; junction bases outside the gene matches: 8. Germline-derived CDR1 and CDR2 are SEHNR and FQNEAQ (reference sequence).

The chain recombines TRBV20-1 with TRBJ1-1, with D unresolved. The germline CDR1 and CDR2 sequences are DFQATT and SNEGSKA (reference sequence). The V end lost 3 bases, the J end lost 0 bases, and 5 bases lay between the germline ends. The CDR3 spans 12 residues. CDR3 sequence (DNA): TGCAGTGCTAGGGCGCTGAACACTGAAGCTTTCTTT. This gives the protein CSARALNTEAFF.

This clonotype was observed a handful of times. The chain combines TRBV2 with TRBJ2-1; a weak D match, TRBD2 (5 bases). Germline V CDR1 and CDR2: SNHLY, FYNNEI. Trimming stripped 10 bases from V and 8 bases from J, with 9 bases between. CDR3 length equals 10 residues. CDR3 in DNA: TGTGCCACCGTAGCGTATGAGCAGTTCTTC. This sequence encodes CATVAYEQFF. Full variable domain (remainder filled in from reference TRBV2 and TRBJ2-1): EPEVTQTPSHQVTQMGQEVILRCVPISNHLYFYWYRQILGQKVEFLVSFYNNEISEKSEIFDDQFSVERPDGSNFTLKIRSTKLEDSAMYFCATVAYEQFFGPGTRLTVL.

This chain connects TRBV28 to TRBJ2-7; D ambiguous. The ends were cut back, 4 bases at V and 3 bases at J, with 10 bases in the middle. The length of the CDR3 is 13 residues. Germline V lookup: CDR1 MDHEN, CDR2 SYDVKM. The CDR3 DNA reads TGTGCCAGCAGTTCCGGCGCGGACTACGAGCAGTACTTC. It translates to CASSSGADYEQYF. The full variable domain, its missing parts supplied by reference TRBV28 and TRBJ2-7, is DVKVTQSSRYLVKRTGEKVFLECVQDMDHENMFWYRQDPGLGLRLIYFSYDVKMKEKGDIPEGYSVSREKKERFSLILESASTNQTSMYLCASSSGADYEQYFGPGTRLTVT.

The chain recombines TRBV25-1 with TRBJ2-6; 8 positions agree with TRBD1. The germline V gene encodes CDR1 MGHDK and CDR2 SYGVNS. CDR3 size: 17 residues. Unmatched junction bases numbered 9, after V lost 6 bases and J lost 2 bases. CDR3 sequence: CASRPGQASPGANVLTF. The CDR3 DNA follows: TGTGCCAGCAGGCCGGGACAGGCTTCTCCTGGGGCCAACGTCCTGACTTTC.

A few counts support this clonotype. The V and J genes are TRBV28 and TRBJ2-4; either TRBD1 or TRBD2 may fit D (5 bases each). Germline V lookup: CDR1 MDHEN, CDR2 SYDVKM. V shed 2 bases and J shed 4 bases, with 15 bases lying between them. This CDR3 comprises 16 residues. As DNA, the CDR3 is TGTGCCAGCAGTTTACTCATGGGACCGCCAAAAAACATTCAGTACTTC. Translation: CASSLLMGPPKNIQYF. Together with reference TRBV28 and TRBJ2-4, the CDR3 gives the full variable domain: DVKVTQSSRYLVKRTGEKVFLECVQDMDHENMFWYRQDPGLGLRLIYFSYDVKMKEKGDIPEGYSVSREKKERFSLILESASTNQTSMYLCASSLLMGPPKNIQYFGAGTRLSVL.

The sample holds a few counts of this clonotype. The rearrangement links TRBV29-1 to TRBJ1-2, with 8 bases identical to TRBD1. The CDR3 has 13 residues. Germline V lookup: CDR1 SQVTM, CDR2 ANQGSEA. The V segment lost 7 bases and the J segment 2 bases; nucleotides outside the gene matches: 6. The CDR3 loop is CSALDRVNYGYTF. The CDR3 bases are TGCAGCGCCCTGGACAGGGTAAACTATGGCTACACCTTC.

The chain has TRBV20-1 and TRBJ1-6, with D perhaps matching TRBD1 (6 bases). The CDR3 runs 15 residues. Deletions cut 0 bases from V and 6 bases from J, with 12 bases between. Germline CDR1 reads DFQATT; CDR2 reads SNEGSKA (reference sequence). This chain's CDR3 is CSARDPQGRNSPLHF. CDR3 coding DNA: TGCAGTGCTAGAGATCCACAGGGCCGTAATTCACCCCTCCACTTT.

This chain uses TRBV20-1 with TRBJ2-5; 8 positions agree with TRBD2. Germline trimming cut 3 bases from V and 1 base from J; bases unmatched to any gene: 19. This CDR3 has 19 residues. The germline V gene has CDR1 DFQATT and CDR2 SNEGSKA (reference sequence). CDR3 region: CSASSPLDSGEIFQETQYF. The CDR3 DNA reads as TGCAGTGCTAGTTCGCCGTTAGATAGCGGGGAGATTTTCCAAGAGACCCAGTACTTC.

This rearrangement joins TRBV29-1 to TRBJ1-2; no clear D. The V end lost 7 bases, the J end lost 3 bases, and 12 bases lay between the germline ends. The CDR3 sequence is 12 residues long. The germline V gene encodes CDR1 SQVTM and CDR2 ANQGSEA. Written as DNA, the CDR3 is TGCAGCGGCGCAGAGACCTACTATGGCTACACCTTC. It specifies CSGAETYYGYTF. The entire variable domain, with the rest obtained from reference TRBV29-1 and TRBJ1-2, is as follows: SAVISQKPSRDICQRGTSLTIQCQVDSQVTMMFWYRQQPGQSLTLIATANQGSEATYESGFVIDKFPISRPNLTFSTLTVSNMSPEDSSIYLCSGAETYYGYTFGSGTRLTVV.

V is TRBV25-1 and J is TRBJ2-1; D may be TRBD2 (6 bases). Trimming shortened V by 2 bases and J by 7 bases, and 9 bases separated the two germline ends. CDR3 size: 13 residues. Germline loops: CDR1 MGHDK, CDR2 SYGVNS. The CDR3 here is CASSETGVNEQFF. As DNA, the CDR3 is TGTGCCAGCAGTGAAACGGGGGTGAATGAGCAGTTCTTC.

This rearrangement joins TRBV29-1 to TRBJ1-2; 11 bases align to TRBD1. CDR1 is SQVTM, CDR2 ANQGSEA, per germline. J gave up 0 bases and V 7 bases, and 7 bases lay outside the gene matches. The CDR3 length is 15 residues. Written as DNA, the CDR3 is TGCAGCGCGAGGACAGGGGGCGCTTCTAACTATGGCTACACCTTC. Translating it yields CSARTGGASNYGYTF.

This clonotype has only a few counts. V is TRBV27 and J is TRBJ2-7; D possibly corresponds to TRBD2 (6 bases). Trimming stripped 8 bases from V and 3 bases from J, with 14 bases between. Germline assignment: CDR1 MNHEY and CDR2 SMNVEV (reference sequence). CDR3 length: 13 residues. CDR3 nucleotides: TGTGCCAGCCGCGGGACCTTCGACTACGAGCAGTACTTC. Residues: CASRGTFDYEQYF.

The CDR3 here is CASRTGWVYNEQFF. The CDR3 nucleotides read TGTGCCAGCAGAACAGGGTGGGTCTACAATGAGCAGTTCTTC. The rearrangement joins TRBV27 to TRBJ2-1; D might be TRBD1 (6 bases). The CDR3 runs 14 residues. Trimming pared 6 bases from V and 3 bases from J, leaving 12 bases between. Germline V gives CDR1 MNHEY, CDR2 SMNVEV (reference sequence).

This clonotype was detected a few times. V and J are TRBV10-3 and TRBJ2-1; 11 nucleotides line up with TRBD2. Unmatched junction bases numbered 10, after V lost 6 bases and J lost 0 bases. The CDR3 is 18 residues long. From germline, CDR1 is ENHRY and CDR2 SYGVKD. DNA for the CDR3: TGTGCCATCAGGAAGGGGACTAGCGGTGAAAGCTCCTACAATGAGCAGTTCTTC. Translated: CAIRKGTSGESSYNEQFF.

This clonotype was counted between two and nine times. The V call is TRBV7-8, the J call TRBJ1-1; D might be TRBD1 (5 bases). The germline V gene encodes CDR1 SGHVS and CDR2 FQNEAQ. The CDR3 has 14 residues. The V end was cut by 3 bases, the J end by 5 bases, with 13 bases between. For the CDR3, the DNA is TGTGCCAGCAGCTTGAGGGGAGGTGAGACTGAAGCTTTCTTT. It codes for CASSLRGGETEAFF.

This clonotype was counted at least ten times. The J gene is TRBJ2-6, the V gene TRBV29-1; the match to TRBD1 covers 10 bases. Germline CDR1 and CDR2: SQVTM and ANQGSEA. The CDR3 runs to 16 residues. Trimming at V came to 6 bases and at J to 0 bases, leaving 5 bases not matched to a gene. CDR3 loop: CSVQGTGVSGANVLTF. CDR3 nucleotides: TGCAGCGTCCAGGGGACAGGGGTCTCTGGGGCCAACGTCCTGACTTTC.

This clonotype has at least ten counts. V usage is TRBV28 and J usage is TRBJ2-5, with D hard to call. Germline V lookup: CDR1 MDHEN, CDR2 SYDVKM. V was shortened by 7 bases and J by 0 bases, with 15 bases between the two germline ends. The CDR3 totals 15 residues. The CDR3 protein is CASIPSPPYQETQYF. The CDR3 DNA is TGTGCCAGCATCCCTTCCCCACCGTACCAAGAGACCCAGTACTTC.

This clonotype showed up just a few times. V usage is TRBV27 and J usage is TRBJ2-5, with 11 bases matching TRBD2. Trimming took 3 bases from V and 4 from J; bases not matched to a gene: 7. Germline V gives CDR1 MNHEY, CDR2 SMNVEV (reference sequence). The CDR3 is 16 residues long. The CDR3 region has the DNA TGTGCCAGCAGTTTTAGTAGCGGGGGGGCTCCAGAGACCCAGTACTTC. It codes for CASSFSSGGAPETQYF.

The sample holds many counts of this clonotype. The V call is TRBV7-2, the J call TRBJ2-7; 11 bases are a match to TRBD2. Germline lookup yields CDR1 SGHTA and CDR2 FQGNSA. The CDR3 contains 17 residues. V lost 6 bases and J lost 2; bases outside the gene matches: 12. The chain's CDR3 is CASSPTSGARGAYEQYF. DNA of the CDR3: TGTGCCAGCAGTCCGACTAGCGGGGCCCGAGGGGCCTACGAGCAGTACTTC.

The rearrangement uses TRBV20-1 and TRBJ2-7, with a tentative D call TRBD2 (6 bases). V gave up 1 base and J gave up 2 bases, with 12 bases separating them. Germline CDR1 DFQATT, CDR2 SNEGSKA (reference sequence). This CDR3 has 14 residues. CDR3 residues: CSARGDSKTYEQYF. CDR3 DNA sequence: TGCAGTGCTAGAGGGGACTCTAAAACCTACGAGCAGTACTTC.

V usage is TRBV5-6 and J usage is TRBJ2-7; D gene unclear. Germline assignment: CDR1 SGHDT and CDR2 YYEEEE. Trimming took off 5 bases at V and 0 bases at J, with 9 bases between the two ends. This CDR3 comprises 13 residues. CDR3 DNA: TGTGCCAGCAGAACAGCCTACTCCTACGAGCAGTACTTC. This encodes CASRTAYSYEQYF.

This rearrangement joins TRBV9 to TRBJ1-2; weak D call: TRBD1 (6 bases). Germline V CDR1 and CDR2: SGDLS, YYNGEE. Trimming shortened V by 4 bases and J by 0 bases, and 19 bases separated the two germline ends. CDR3 size: 17 residues. The CDR3 region is CASSPVAEGGTNYGYTF. CDR3 nucleotide sequence: TGTGCCAGCAGCCCAGTGGCGGAGGGGGGCACTAACTATGGCTACACCTTC.

Points on this clonotype: A read error may account for a junction end that differs from germline. The V call is TRBV6-2 or TRBV6-3, the J call TRBJ2-1, with 8 bases identical to TRBD1. Germline CDR1 MNHEY, CDR2 SVGEGT. This CDR3 is built from 16 residues. In nucleotides, the CDR3 is TGTGCCTGCAGGCCCCTCGGTGACAGGGGATACAATGAGCAGTTCTTC. Translated: CACRPLGDRGYNEQFF.

The V gene is TRBV11-1, the J gene TRBJ2-3; 13 nucleotides align to TRBD2. Germline CDR1 reads SGHAT; CDR2 reads FQDESV (reference sequence). Unmatched junction bases numbered 10, after V lost 5 bases and J lost 2 bases. CDR3 length: 18 amino acids. CDR3 bases: TGTGCCAGCAGCACTCGTGGACTAGCGGGGGAGAACACAGATACGCAGTATTTT. It encodes CASSTRGLAGENTDTQYF.

The gene calls are TRBV7-2 and TRBJ2-7; TRBD1 agrees at 10 bases. The V segment lost 5 bases and the J segment 3 bases; nucleotides outside the gene matches: 16. From germline, CDR1 is SGHTA and CDR2 FQGNSA. The CDR3 consists of 18 residues. For the CDR3, the DNA is TGTGCCAGCAGCAGGACAGGGGGTAAAGGGGCCTTAGGCTACGAGCAGTACTTC. Encoded protein: CASSRTGGKGALGYEQYF.

The rearrangement links TRBV7-9 to TRBJ2-1; D is unresolved. CDR3 length equals 12 residues. The germline gives CDR1 SEHNR, CDR2 FQNEAQ (reference sequence). Between the trimmed V and J ends, which lost 4 bases and 9 bases, there was a span of 10 bases. CDR3 loop: CASSSDWSEQFF. The CDR3 DNA reads as TGTGCCAGCAGCTCCGACTGGTCTGAGCAGTTCTTC.